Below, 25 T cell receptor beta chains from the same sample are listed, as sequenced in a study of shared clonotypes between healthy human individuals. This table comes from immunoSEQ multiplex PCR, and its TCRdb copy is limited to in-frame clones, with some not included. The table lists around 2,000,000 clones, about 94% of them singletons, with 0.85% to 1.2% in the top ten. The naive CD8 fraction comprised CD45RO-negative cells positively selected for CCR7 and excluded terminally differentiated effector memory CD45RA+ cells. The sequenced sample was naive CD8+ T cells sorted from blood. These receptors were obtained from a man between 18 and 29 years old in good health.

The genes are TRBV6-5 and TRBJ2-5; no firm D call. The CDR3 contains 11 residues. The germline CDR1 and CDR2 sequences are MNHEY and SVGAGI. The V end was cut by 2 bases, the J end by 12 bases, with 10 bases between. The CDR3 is CASSYGGEEYF. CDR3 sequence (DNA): TGTGCCAGCAGTTACGGTGGAGAAGAGTACTTC.

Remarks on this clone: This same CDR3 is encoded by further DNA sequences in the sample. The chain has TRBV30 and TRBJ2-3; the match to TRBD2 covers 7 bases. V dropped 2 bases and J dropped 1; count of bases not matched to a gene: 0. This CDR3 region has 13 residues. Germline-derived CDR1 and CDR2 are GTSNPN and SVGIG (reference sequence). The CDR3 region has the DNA TGTGCCTGGAGTACTAGCGGCACAGATACGCAGTATTTT. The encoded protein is CAWSTSGTDTQYF.

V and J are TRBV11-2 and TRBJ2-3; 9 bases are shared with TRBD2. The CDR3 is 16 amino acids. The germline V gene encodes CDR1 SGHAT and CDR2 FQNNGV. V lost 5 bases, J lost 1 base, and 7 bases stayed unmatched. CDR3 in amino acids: CASSPSGGRGTDTQYF. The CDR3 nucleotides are TGTGCCAGCAGCCCCAGCGGGGGGCGGGGCACAGATACGCAGTATTTT.

The CDR3 DNA sequence: TGTGCCAGCAGCCCACAAACCCCCCGGGACAGCTACGAGCAGTACTTC. This encodes CASSPQTPRDSYEQYF. This sequence joins TRBV7-9 and TRBJ2-7; 7 nucleotides agree with TRBD1. Germline CDR1 is SEHNR and CDR2 is FQNEAQ (reference sequence). The V gene end was trimmed by 5 bases and the J gene end by 3 bases; junction bases not matched to a gene: 13. The CDR3 length is 16 residues.

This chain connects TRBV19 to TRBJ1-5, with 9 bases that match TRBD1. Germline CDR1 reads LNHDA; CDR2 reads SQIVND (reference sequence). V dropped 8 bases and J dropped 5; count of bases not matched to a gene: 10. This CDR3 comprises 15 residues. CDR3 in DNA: TGTGCCAGTCACCGGGACAGGGAAGGTGATCAGCCCCAGCATTTT. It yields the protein CASHRDREGDQPQHF.

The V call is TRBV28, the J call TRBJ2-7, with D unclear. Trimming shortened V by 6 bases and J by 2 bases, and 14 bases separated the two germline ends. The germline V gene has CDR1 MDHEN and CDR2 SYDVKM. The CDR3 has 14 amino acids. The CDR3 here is CASSPVPAAYEQYF. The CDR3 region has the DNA TGTGCCAGCAGCCCCGTGCCAGCCGCCTACGAGCAGTACTTC.

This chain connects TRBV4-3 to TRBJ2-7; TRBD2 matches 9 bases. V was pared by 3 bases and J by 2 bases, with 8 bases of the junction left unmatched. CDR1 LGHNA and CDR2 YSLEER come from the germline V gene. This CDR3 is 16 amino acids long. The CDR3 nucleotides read TGCGCCAGCAGCCAGAGCCTGGGACTAGCCACCTACGAGCAGTACTTC. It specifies CASSQSLGLATYEQYF.

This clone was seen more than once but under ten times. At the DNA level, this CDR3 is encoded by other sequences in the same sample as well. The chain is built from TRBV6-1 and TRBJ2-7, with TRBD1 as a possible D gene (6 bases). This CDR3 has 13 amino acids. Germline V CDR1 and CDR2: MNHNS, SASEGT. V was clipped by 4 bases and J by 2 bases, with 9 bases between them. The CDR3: CASSAGQTYEQYF. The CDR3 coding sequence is TGTGCCAGCAGTGCCGGACAGACCTACGAGCAGTACTTC.

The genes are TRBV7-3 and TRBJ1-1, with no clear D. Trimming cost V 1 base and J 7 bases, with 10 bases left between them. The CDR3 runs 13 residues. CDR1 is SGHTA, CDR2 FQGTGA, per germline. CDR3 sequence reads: CASSLKVGLEAFF. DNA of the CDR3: TGTGCCAGCAGCTTAAAGGTGGGCCTTGAAGCTTTCTTT.

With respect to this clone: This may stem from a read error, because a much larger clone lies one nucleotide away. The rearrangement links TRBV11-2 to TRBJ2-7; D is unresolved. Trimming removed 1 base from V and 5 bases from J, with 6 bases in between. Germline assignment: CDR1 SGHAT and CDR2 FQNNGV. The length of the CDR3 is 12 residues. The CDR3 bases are TGTGCCAGCAGCTTAGGGGCCCACGAGCAGTACTTC. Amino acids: CASSLGAHEQYF.

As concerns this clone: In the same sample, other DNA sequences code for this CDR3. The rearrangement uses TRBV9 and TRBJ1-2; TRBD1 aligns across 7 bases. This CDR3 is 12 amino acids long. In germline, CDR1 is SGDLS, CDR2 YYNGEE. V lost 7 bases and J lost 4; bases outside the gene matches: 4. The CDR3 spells CASGGGVYGYTF. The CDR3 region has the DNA TGTGCCAGCGGAGGGGGCGTCTATGGCTACACCTTC.

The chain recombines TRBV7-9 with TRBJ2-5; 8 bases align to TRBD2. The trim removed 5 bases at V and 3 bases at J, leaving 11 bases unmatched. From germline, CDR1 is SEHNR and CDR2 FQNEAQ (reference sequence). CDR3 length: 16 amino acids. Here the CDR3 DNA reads TGTGCCAGCAGCCCCTCTTGGGGAGCGGGAGAAGAGACCCAGTACTTC. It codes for CASSPSWGAGEETQYF.

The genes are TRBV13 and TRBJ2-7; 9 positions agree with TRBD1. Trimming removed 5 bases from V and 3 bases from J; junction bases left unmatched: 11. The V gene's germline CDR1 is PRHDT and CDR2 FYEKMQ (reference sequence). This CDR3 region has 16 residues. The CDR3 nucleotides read TGTGCCAGCAGCCCTATCGGGGGGACAGGGATCTACGAGCAGTACTTC. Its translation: CASSPIGGTGIYEQYF.

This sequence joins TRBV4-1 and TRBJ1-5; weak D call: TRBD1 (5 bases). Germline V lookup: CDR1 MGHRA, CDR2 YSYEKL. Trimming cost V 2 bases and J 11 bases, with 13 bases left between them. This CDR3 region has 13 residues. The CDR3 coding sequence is TGCGCCAGCAGCCAAAAAAAGGGGTTGGCCCAGCATTTT. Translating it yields CASSQKKGLAQHF.

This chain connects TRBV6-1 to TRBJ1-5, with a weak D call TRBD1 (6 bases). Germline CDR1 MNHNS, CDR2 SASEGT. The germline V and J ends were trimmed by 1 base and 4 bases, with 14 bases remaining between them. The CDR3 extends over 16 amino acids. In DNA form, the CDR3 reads TGTGCCAGCAGTGAAGATTGGGACATGGCAAATCAGCCCCAGCATTTT. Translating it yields CASSEDWDMANQPQHF.

DNA for the CDR3: TGTGCCAGCAGCCCGGACAGGGACTCCTACAATGAGCAGTTCTTC. It encodes CASSPDRDSYNEQFF. The chain combines TRBV11-2 with TRBJ2-1, with TRBD1 matching 8 bases. V was clipped by 5 bases and J by 0 bases; unmatched bases: 3. The CDR3 is 15 amino acids. The germline gives CDR1 SGHAT, CDR2 FQNNGV.

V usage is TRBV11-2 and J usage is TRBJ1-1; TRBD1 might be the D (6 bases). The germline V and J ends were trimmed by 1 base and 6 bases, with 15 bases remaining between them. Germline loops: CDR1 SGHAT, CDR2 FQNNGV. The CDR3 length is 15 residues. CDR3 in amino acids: CASSLAWGAGAEAFF. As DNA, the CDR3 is TGTGCCAGCAGCTTAGCGTGGGGGGCAGGGGCTGAAGCTTTCTTT.

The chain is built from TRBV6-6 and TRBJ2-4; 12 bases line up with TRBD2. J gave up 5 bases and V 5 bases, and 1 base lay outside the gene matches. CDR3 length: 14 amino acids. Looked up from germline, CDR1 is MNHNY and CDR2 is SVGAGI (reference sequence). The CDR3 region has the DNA TGTGCCAGCAGTCTAGCGGGGGGGGAAAACATTCAGTACTTC. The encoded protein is CASSLAGGENIQYF.

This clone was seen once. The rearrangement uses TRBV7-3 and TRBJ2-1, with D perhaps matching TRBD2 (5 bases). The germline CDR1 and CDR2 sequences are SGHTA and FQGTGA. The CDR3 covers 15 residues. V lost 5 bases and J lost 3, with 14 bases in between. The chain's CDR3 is CASSPLVGSYNEQFF. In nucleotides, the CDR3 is TGTGCCAGCAGCCCCTTAGTGGGGAGCTACAATGAGCAGTTCTTC.

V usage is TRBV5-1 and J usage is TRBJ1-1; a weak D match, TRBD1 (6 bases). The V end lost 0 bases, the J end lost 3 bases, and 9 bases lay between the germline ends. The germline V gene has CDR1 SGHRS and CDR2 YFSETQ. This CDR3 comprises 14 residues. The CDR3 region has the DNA TGCGCCAGCAGCTTGGAACAGGGATACACTGAAGCTTTCTTT. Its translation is CASSLEQGYTEAFF.

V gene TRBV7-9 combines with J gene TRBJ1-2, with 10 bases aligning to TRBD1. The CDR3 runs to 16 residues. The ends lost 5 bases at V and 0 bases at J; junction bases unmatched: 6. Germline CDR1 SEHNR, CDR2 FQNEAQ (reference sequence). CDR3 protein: CASSPHGTGANYGYTF. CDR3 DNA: TGTGCCAGCAGCCCGCACGGGACAGGGGCTAACTATGGCTACACCTTC.

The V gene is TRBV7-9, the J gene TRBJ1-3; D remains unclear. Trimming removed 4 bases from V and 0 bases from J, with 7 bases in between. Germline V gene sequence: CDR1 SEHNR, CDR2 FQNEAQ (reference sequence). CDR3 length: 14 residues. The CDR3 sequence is CASSSRTSGNTIYF. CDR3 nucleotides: TGTGCCAGCAGCTCCCGGACCTCTGGAAACACCATATATTTT. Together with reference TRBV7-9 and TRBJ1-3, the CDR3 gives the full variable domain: DTGVSQNPRHKITKRGQNVTFRCDPISEHNRLYWYRQTLGQGPEFLTYFQNEAQLEKSRLLSDRFSAERPKGSFSTLEIQRTEQGDSAMYLCASSSRTSGNTIYFGEGSWLTVV.

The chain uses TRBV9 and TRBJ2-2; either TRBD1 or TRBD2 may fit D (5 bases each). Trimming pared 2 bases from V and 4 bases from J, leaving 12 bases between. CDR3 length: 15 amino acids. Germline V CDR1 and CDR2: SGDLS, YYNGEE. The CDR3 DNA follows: TGTGCCAGCAGCGTCTGGGGGACGGGCACCGGGGAGCTGTTTTTT. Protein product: CASSVWGTGTGELFF.

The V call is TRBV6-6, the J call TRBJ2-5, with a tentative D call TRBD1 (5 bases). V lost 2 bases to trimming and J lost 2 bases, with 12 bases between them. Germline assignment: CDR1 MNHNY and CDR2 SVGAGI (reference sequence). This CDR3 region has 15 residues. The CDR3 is CASSYGWTTQETQYF. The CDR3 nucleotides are TGTGCCAGCAGTTACGGATGGACAACACAAGAGACCCAGTACTTC.

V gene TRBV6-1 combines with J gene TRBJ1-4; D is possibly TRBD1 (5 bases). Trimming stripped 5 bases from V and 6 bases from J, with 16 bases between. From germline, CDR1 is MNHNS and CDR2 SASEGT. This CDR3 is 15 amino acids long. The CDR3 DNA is TGTGCCAGCAGTCCCCCCGCCGGGGGTTATGAAAAACTGTTTTTT. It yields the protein CASSPPAGGYEKLFF.